These 3 T cell receptor beta chains came from one sample sequenced in a study of follicular helper T cells after annual influenza vaccination listed by TCRdb under 2017. The sample's time point label, decoded: 2014-2015 season, pre-vaccination. Library prep was done by the immunoSEQ multiplex PCR assay. TCRdb holds this immuneACCESS table with in-frame rearrangements only. Some clones are missing; in checked studies, unresolved V genes explain under half, and the rest has no known cause. In this sample the table shows 27,000 or so clones, approximately 81% of which occur a single time. The ten biggest clones cover 0.95% to 1.5% of the sample. The sequenced sample was CXCR5+ CD38- circulating T follicular helper cells from blood, obtained on the day of influenza vaccination. Taken with the paper, the label for cell subset or site translates to: circulating Tfh, non-naive CD4+CXCR5+PD-1+ (ICOS+CD38+ or ICOS-CD38-). Receptors were obtained from an adult who received the influenza vaccine.

This rearrangement joins TRBV7-2 to TRBJ2-7; no definite D call. Germline CDR1 is SGHTA and CDR2 is FQGNSA. The CDR3 sequence is 13 residues long. V lost 1 base to trimming and J lost 1 base, with 5 bases between them. CDR3 protein: CASSLEQSYEQYF. CDR3 bases: TGTGCCAGCAGCTTAGAACAGTCCTACGAGCAGTACTTC.

The chain joins TRBV15 to TRBJ2-7; TRBD1 agrees at 7 bases. The CDR3 sequence is 14 residues long. Germline V CDR1 and CDR2: LNHNV, YYDKDF (reference sequence). The V segment lost 3 bases and the J segment 5 bases; nucleotides outside the gene matches: 7. This chain's CDR3 is CATSSQGVFNEQYF. Here the CDR3 DNA reads TGTGCCACCAGCAGTCAGGGGGTTTTCAACGAGCAGTACTTC.

J is TRBJ1-4 and V is TRBV29-1; TRBD1 matches 9 bases. V dropped 4 bases and J dropped 12; count of bases not matched to a gene: 15. The CDR3 loop spans 15 amino acids. Germline CDR1 and CDR2: SQVTM and ANQGSEA. The CDR3 DNA reads as TGCAGCGTTGGGGGGACAGGGTTTTCGGGTAGAGAACTGTTTTTT. It specifies CSVGGTGFSGRELFF.